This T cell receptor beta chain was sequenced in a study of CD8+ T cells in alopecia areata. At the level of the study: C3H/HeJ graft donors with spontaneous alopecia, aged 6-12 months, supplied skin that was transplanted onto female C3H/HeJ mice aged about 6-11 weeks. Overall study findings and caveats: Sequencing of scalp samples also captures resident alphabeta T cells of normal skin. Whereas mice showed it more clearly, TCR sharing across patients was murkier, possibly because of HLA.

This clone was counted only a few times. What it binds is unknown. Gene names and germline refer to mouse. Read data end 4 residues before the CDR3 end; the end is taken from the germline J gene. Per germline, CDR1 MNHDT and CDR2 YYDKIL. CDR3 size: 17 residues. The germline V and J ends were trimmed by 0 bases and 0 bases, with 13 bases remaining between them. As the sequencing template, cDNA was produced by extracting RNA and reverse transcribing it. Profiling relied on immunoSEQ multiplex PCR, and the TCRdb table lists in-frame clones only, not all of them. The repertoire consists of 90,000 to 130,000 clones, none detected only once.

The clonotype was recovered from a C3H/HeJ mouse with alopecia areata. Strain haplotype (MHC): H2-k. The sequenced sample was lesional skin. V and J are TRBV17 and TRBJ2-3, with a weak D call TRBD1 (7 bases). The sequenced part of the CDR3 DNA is TGTGCTAGCAGTAGAGATGGCAGGGGGACTAGTGCAGAA. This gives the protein CASSRDGRGTSAE. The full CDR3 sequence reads CASSRDGRGTSAETLYF.